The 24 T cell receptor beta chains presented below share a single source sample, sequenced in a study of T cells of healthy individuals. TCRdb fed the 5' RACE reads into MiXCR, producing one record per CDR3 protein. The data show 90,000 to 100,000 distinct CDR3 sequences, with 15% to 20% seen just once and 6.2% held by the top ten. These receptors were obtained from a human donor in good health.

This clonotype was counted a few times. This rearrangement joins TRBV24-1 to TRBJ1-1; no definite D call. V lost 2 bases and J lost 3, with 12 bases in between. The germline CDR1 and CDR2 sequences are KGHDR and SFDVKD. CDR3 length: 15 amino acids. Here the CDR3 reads CATSDSGKRDTEAFF. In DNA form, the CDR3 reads TGTGCCACCAGTGATTCCGGCAAGCGGGACACTGAAGCTTTCTTT.

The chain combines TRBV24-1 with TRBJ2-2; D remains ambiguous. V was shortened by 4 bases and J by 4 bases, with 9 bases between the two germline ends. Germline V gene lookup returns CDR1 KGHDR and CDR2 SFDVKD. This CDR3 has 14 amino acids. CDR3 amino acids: CATSDQTITGELFF. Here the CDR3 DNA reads TGTGCCACCAGTGACCAGACCATCACCGGGGAGCTGTTTTTT.

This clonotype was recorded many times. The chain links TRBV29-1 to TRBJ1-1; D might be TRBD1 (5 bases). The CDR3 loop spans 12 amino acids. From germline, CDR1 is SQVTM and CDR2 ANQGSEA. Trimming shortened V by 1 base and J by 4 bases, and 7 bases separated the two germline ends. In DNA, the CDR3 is TGCAGCGTTGAAGGTCAGGGCACTGAAGCTTTCTTT. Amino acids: CSVEGQGTEAFF.

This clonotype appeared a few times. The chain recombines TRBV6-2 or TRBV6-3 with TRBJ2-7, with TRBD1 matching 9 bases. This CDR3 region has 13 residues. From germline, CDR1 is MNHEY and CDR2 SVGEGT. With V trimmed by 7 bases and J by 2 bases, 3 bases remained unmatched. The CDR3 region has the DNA TGTGCCAGCACCAGGGACAGGGCCTACGAGCAGTACTTC. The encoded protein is CASTRDRAYEQYF.

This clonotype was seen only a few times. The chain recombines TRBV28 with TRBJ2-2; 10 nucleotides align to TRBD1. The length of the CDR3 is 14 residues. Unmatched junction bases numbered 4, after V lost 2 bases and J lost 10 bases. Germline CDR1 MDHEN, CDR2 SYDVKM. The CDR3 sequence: CASSLDRGRVELFF. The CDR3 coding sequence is TGTGCCAGCAGTTTAGACAGGGGGCGCGTGGAGCTGTTTTTT.

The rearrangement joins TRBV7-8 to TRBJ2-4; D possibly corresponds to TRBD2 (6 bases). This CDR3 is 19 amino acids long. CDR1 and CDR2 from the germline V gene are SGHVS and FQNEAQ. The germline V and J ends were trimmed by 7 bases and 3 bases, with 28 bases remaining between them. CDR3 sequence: CASTPGTSLEGQGKNIQYF. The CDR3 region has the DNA TGTGCCAGCACGCCCGGGACTTCTTTGGAGGGCCAGGGCAAAAACATTCAGTACTTC.

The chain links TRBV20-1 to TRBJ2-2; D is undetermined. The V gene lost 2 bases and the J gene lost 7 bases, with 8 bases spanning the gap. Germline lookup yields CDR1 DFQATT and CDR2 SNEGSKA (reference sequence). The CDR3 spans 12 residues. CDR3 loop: CSARRRCGELFF. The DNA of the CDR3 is TGCAGTGCTAGAAGGCGGTGCGGGGAGCTGTTTTTT.

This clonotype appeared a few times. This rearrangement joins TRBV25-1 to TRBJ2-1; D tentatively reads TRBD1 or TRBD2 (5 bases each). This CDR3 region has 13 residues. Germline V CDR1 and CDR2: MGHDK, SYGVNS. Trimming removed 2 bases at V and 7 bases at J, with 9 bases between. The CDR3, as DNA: TGTGCCAGCAGTGAAGCAGGGACGAATGAGCAGTTCTTC. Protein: CASSEAGTNEQFF. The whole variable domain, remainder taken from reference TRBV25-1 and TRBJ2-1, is EADIYQTPRYLVIGTGKKITLECSQTMGHDKMYWYQQDPGMELHLIHYSYGVNSTEKGDLSSESTVSRIRTEHFPLTLESARPSHTSQYLCASSEAGTNEQFFGPGTRLTVL.

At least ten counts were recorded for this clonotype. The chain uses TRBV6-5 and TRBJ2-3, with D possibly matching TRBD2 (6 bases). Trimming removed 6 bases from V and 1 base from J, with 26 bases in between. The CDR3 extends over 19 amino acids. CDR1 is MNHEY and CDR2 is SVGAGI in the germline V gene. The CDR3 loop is CASSSRGEFLGVGTDTQYF. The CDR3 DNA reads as TGTGCCAGCAGCTCGCGCGGGGAGTTTTTGGGGGTAGGCACAGATACGCAGTATTTT.

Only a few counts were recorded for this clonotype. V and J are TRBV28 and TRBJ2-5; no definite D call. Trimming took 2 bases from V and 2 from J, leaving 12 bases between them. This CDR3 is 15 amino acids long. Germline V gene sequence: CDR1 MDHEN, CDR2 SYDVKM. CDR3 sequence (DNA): TGTGCCAGCAGTTTACGGCCGGGTTTACAAGAGACCCAGTACTTC. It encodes CASSLRPGLQETQYF.

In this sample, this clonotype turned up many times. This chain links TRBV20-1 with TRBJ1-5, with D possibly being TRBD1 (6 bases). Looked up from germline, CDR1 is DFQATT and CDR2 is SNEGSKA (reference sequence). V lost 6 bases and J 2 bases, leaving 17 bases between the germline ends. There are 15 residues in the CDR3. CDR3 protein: CSAQGHRRRNQPQHF. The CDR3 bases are TGCAGTGCCCAGGGACACCGAAGGCGCAATCAGCCCCAGCATTTT.

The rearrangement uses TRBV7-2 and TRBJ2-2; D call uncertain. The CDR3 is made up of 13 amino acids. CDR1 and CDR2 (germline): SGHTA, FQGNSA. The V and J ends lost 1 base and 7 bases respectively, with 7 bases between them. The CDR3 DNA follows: TGTGCCAGCAGCTTAGTTAGGGACGGGGAGCTGTTTTTT. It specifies CASSLVRDGELFF. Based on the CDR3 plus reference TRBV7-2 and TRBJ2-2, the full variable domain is GAGVSQSPSNKVTEKGKDVELRCDPISGHTALYWYRQSLGQGLEFLIYFQGNSAPDKSGLPSDRFSAERTGGSVSTLTIQRTQQEDSAVYLCASSLVRDGELFFGEGSRLTVL.

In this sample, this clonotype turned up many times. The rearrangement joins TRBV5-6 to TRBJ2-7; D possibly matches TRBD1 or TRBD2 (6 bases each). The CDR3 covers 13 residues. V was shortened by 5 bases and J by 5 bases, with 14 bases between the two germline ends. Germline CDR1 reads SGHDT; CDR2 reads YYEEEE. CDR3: CASSFPRGDEQYF. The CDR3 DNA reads TGTGCCAGCAGTTTTCCGAGGGGGGACGAGCAGTACTTC.

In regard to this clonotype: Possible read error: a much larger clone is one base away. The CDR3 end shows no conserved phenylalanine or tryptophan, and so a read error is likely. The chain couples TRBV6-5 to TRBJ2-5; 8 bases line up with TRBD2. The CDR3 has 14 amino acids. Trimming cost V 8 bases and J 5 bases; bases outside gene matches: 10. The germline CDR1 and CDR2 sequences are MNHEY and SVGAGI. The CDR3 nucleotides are TGTGCCAGCTCGAGAGCGGGGGAGGTTGAGACCCAGTACTTA. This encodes CASSRAGEVETQYL.

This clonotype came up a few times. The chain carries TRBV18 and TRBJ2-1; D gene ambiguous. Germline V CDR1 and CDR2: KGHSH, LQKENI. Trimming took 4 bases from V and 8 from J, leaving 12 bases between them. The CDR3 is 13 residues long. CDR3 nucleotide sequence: TGTGCCAGCTCACTTGCCGGTGGGTATGAGCAGTTCTTC. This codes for CASSLAGGYEQFF.

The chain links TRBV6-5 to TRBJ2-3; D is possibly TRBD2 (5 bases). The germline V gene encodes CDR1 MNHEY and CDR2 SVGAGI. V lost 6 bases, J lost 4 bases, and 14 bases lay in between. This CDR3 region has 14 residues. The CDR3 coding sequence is TGTGCCAGCAGACGCATATCCGGGGCAGATACGCAGTATTTT. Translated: CASRRISGADTQYF.

The CDR3 protein is CASSLWGGNTIYF. Here the CDR3 DNA reads TGTGCCAGCAGCCTGTGGGGTGGAAACACCATATATTTT. This chain connects TRBV7-2 to TRBJ1-3; no reliable D call. The ends were cut back, 5 bases at V and 3 bases at J, with 8 bases in the middle. The CDR3 covers 13 residues. Per the germline V gene, CDR1 is SGHTA and CDR2 is FQGNSA.

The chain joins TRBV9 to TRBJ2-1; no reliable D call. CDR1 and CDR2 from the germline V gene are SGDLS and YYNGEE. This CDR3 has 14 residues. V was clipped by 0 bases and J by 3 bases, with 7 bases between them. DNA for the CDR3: TGTGCCAGCAGCGTAGTTGGCAGCTACAATGAGCAGTTCTTC. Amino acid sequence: CASSVVGSYNEQFF.

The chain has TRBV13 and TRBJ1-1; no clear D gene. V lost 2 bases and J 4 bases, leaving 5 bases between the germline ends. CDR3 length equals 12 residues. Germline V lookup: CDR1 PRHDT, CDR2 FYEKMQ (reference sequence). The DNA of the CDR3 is TGTGCCAGCAGCTTATGGGGCACTGAAGCTTTCTTT. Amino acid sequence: CASSLWGTEAFF.

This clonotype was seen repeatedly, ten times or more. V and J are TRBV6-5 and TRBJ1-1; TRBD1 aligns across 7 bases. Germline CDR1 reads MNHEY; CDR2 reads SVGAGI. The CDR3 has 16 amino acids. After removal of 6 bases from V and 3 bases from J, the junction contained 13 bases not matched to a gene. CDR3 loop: CASSPKGTALYTEAFF. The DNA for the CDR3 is TGTGCCAGCAGCCCCAAGGGGACAGCACTCTACACTGAAGCTTTCTTT.

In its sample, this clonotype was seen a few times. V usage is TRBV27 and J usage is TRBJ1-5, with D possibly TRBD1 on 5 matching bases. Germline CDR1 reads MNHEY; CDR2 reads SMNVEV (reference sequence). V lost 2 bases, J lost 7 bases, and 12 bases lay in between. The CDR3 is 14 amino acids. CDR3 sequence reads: CASSLNGGGQPQHF. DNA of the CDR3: TGTGCCAGCAGTTTAAACGGGGGGGGACAGCCCCAGCATTTT.

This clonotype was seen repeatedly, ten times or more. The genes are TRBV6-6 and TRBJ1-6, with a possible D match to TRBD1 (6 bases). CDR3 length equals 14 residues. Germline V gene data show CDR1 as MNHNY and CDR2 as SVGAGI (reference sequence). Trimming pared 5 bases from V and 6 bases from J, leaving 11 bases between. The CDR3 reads CASSPGHFNSPLHF. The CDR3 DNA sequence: TGTGCCAGCAGTCCGGGACACTTTAATTCACCCCTCCACTTT.

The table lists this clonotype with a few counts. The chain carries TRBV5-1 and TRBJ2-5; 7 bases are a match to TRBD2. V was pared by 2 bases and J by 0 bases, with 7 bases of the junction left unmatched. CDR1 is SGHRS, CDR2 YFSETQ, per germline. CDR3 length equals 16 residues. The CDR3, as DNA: TGCGCCAGCAGCTTAAATGGACTAGGGTACCAAGAGACCCAGTACTTC. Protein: CASSLNGLGYQETQYF.

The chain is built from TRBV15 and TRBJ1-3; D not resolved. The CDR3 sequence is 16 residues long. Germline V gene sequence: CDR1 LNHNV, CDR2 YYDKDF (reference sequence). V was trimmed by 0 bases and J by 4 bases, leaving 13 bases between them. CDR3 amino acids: CATSRDRDLVGNTIYF. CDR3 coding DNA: TGTGCCACCAGCAGAGATCGGGATCTGGTAGGAAACACCATATATTTT. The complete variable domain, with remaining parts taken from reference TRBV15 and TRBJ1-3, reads DAMVIQNPRYQVTQFGKPVTLSCSQTLNHNVMYWYQQKSSQAPKLLFHYYDKDFNNEADTPDNFQSRRPNTSFCFLDIRSPGLGDTAMYLCATSRDRDLVGNTIYFGEGSWLTVV.